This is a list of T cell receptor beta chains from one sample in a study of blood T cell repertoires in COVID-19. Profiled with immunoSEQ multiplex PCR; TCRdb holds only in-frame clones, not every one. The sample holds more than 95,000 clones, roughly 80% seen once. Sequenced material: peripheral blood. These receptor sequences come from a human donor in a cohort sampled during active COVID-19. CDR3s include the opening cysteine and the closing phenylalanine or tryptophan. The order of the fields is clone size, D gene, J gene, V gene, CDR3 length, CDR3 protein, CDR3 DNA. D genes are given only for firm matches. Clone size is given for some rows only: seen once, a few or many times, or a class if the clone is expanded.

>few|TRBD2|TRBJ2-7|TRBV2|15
CASSVGAGGQHEQYF
TGTGCCAGCAGTGTTGGAGCGGGGGGGCAGCACGAGCAGTACTTC
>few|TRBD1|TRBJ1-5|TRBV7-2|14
CASSSRDSHQPQHF
TGTGCCAGCAGCTCCCGGGACAGCCATCAGCCCCAGCATTTT
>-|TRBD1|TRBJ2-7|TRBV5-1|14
CASRPGQGTYEQYF
TGCGCCAGCAGGCCGGGACAGGGTACCTACGAGCAGTACTTC
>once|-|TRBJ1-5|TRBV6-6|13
CASSFSGNQPQHF
TGTGCCAGCAGTTTTTCAGGGAATCAGCCCCAGCATTTT
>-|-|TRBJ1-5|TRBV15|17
CATSRVVGGVEPQPQHF
TGTGCCACCAGCAGAGTGGTGGGGGGAGTGGAGCCCCAGCCCCAGCATTTT
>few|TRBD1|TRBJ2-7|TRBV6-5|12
CASDDRGYEQYF
TGTGCCAGCGACGACAGGGGTTACGAGCAGTACTTC
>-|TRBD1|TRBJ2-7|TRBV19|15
CASSAAWTGPYEQYF
TGTGCCAGTAGTGCCGCCTGGACAGGCCCCTACGAGCAGTACTTC
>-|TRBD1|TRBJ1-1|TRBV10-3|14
CAISEPGQEAEAFF
TGTGCCATCAGTGAGCCGGGACAGGAAGCTGAAGCTTTCTTT
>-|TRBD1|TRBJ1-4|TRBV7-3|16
CAEPGTGERSNEKLFF
TGTGCCGAGCCCGGGACAGGAGAACGAAGTAATGAAAAACTGTTTTTT
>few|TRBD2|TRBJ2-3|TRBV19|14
CASKKAGNIDTQYF
TGTGCCAGTAAAAAAGCGGGGAATATAGATACGCAGTATTTT
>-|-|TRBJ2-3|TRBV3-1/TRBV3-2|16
CASSRTSRWCTDTQYF
TGTGCCAGCAGCCGAACTAGCCGGTGGTGCACAGATACGCAGTATTTT
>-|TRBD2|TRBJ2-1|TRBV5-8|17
CASSSIGLAGGNNEQFF
TGTGCCAGCAGCTCGATAGGACTAGCGGGGGGCAACAATGAGCAGTTCTTC
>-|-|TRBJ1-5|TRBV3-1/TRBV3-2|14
CASSPGGARQPQHF
TGTGCCAGCAGCCCAGGAGGGGCGCGCCAGCCCCAGCATTTT
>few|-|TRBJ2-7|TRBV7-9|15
CASSLVGARGYEQYF
TGTGCCAGCAGCTTAGTAGGGGCAAGGGGGTACGAGCAGTACTTC
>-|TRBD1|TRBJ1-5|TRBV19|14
CASTGTGDNQPQHF
TGTGCCAGTACCGGGACAGGCGATAATCAGCCCCAGCATTTT
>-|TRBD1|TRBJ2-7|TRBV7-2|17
CASSFHPGQGNSYEQYF
TGTGCCAGCAGCTTTCACCCGGGACAGGGTAATTCCTACGAGCAGTACTTC
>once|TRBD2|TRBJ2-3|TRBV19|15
CASSILTGGADTQYF
TGTGCCAGTAGTATATTAACCGGGGGGGCAGATACGCAGTATTTT
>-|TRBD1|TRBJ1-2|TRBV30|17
CAWSVWTGGGQGYGYTF
TGTGCCTGGAGTGTATGGACAGGGGGAGGCCAAGGCTATGGCTACACCTTC
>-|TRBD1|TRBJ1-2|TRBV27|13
CASRPLTGYGYTF
TGTGCCAGCAGACCTCTGACAGGGTATGGCTACACCTTC
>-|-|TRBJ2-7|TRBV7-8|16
CASSFTGTSRIAEQYF
TGTGCCAGCAGCTTCACCGGGACAAGCCGGATCGCCGAGCAGTACTTC
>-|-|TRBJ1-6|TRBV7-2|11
CASSLRDSLHF
TGTGCCAGCAGCTTAAGGGACTCCCTCCACTTT
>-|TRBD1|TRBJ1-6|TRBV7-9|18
CASSLARTGSSYNSPLHF
TGTGCCAGCAGCTTAGCGCGGACAGGTTCCTCTTATAATTCACCCCTCCACTTT
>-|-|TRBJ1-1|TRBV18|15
CASSPLPTGNTEAFF
TGTGCCAGCTCACCCCTGCCGACAGGGAACACTGAAGCTTTCTTT
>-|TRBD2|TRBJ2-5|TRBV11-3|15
CASSLGGARRETQYF
TGTGCCAGCAGCTTGGGAGGGGCACGTCGGGAGACCCAGTACTTC
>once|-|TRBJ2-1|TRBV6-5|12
CASTSRSREQFF
TGTGCCAGCACCTCCAGGTCCCGGGAGCAGTTCTTC
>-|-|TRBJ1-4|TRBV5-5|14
CASSSRGYNEKLFF
TGTGCCAGCAGCTCCAGGGGCTATAATGAAAAACTGTTTTTT